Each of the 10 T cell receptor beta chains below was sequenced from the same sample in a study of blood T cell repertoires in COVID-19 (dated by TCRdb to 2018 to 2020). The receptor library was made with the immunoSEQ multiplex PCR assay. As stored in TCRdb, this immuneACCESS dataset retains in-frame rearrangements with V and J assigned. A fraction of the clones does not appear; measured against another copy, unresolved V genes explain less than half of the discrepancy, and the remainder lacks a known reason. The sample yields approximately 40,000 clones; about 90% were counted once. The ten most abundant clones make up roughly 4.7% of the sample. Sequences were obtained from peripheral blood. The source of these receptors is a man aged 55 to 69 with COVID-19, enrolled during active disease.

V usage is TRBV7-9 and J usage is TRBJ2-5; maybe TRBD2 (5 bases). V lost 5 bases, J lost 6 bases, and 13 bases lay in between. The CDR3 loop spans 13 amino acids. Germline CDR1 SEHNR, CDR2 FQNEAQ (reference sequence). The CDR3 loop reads CASSTAGGKTQYF. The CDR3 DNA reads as TGTGCCAGCAGCACCGCGGGTGGGAAGACCCAGTACTTC. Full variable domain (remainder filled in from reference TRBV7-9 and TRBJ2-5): DTGVSQNPRHKITKRGQNVTFRCDPISEHNRLYWYRQTLGQGPEFLTYFQNEAQLEKSRLLSDRFSAERPKGSFSTLEIQRTEQGDSAMYLCASSTAGGKTQYFGPGTRLLVL.

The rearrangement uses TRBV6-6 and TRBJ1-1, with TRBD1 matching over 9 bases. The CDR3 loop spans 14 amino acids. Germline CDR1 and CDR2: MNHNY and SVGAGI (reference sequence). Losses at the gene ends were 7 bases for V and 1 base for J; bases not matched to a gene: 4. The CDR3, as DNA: TGTGCCAGCACCCTGGACAGGGGGAACACTGAAGCTTTCTTT. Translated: CASTLDRGNTEAFF.

This CDR3 is CASSPPGQGARGTEAFF. Written as DNA, the CDR3 is TGTGCCAGCAGTCCCCCGGGACAGGGGGCCAGGGGCACTGAAGCTTTCTTT. The J gene is TRBJ1-1, the V gene TRBV6-2 or TRBV6-3, with TRBD1 matching over 12 bases. CDR3 length equals 17 residues. Germline V gives CDR1 MNHEY, CDR2 SVGEGT. Trimming at V came to 5 bases and at J to 4 bases, leaving 11 bases not matched to a gene.

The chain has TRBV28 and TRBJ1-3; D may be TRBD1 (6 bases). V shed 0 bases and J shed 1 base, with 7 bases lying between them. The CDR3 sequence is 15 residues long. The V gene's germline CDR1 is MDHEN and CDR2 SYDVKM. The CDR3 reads CASSLWGASGNTIYF. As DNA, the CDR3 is TGTGCCAGCAGTTTATGGGGGGCTTCTGGAAACACCATATATTTT.

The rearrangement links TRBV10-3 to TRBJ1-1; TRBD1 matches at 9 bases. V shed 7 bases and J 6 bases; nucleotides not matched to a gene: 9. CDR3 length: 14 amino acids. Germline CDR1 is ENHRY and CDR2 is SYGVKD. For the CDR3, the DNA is TGTGCCATCAACCGGGACAGGGATGACCCTGAAGCTTTCTTT. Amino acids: CAINRDRDDPEAFF.

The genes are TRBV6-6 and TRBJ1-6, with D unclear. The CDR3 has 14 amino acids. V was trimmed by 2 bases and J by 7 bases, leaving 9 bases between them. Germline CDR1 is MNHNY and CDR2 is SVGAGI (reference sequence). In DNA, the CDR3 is TGTGCCAGCAGTTACGCAGAGGCCAATTCACCCCTCCACTTT. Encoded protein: CASSYAEANSPLHF.

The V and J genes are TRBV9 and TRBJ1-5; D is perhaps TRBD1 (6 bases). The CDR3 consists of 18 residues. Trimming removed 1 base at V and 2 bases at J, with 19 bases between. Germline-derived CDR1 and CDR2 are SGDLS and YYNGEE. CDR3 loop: CASSVPSVGTLRNQPQHF. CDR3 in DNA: TGTGCCAGCAGCGTACCCTCCGTGGGGACACTACGCAATCAGCCCCAGCATTTT.

As DNA, the CDR3 is TGTGCCAGCAGTGAAGTCGAGACTAGACAGTACTTC. Residues: CASSEVETRQYF. The gene calls are TRBV2 and TRBJ2-7, with D maybe TRBD2 (6 bases). V was trimmed by 1 base and J by 10 bases, leaving 11 bases between them. The CDR3 runs to 12 residues. Germline CDR1 reads SNHLY; CDR2 reads FYNNEI.

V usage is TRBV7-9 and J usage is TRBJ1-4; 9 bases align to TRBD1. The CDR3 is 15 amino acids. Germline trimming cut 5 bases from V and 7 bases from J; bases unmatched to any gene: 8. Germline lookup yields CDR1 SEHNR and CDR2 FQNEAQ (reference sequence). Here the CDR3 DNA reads TGTGCCAGCAGCCGCGGGACAGGGAGCGGTGAAAAACTGTTTTTT. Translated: CASSRGTGSGEKLFF.

The CDR3: CASSRLAGASLYNEQFF. Here the CDR3 DNA reads TGTGCCAGCAGCCGACTAGCGGGAGCCTCTCTCTACAATGAGCAGTTCTTC. The chain uses TRBV7-8 and TRBJ2-1; 12 nucleotides line up with TRBD2. CDR3 size: 17 residues. CDR1 is SGHVS and CDR2 is FQNEAQ in the germline V gene. V gave up 5 bases and J gave up 3 bases; unmatched junction bases: 8.